These 18 T cell receptor beta chains share one sample of origin, sequenced in a study of radiation and T cells in renal cell carcinoma. Sequencing used immunoSEQ multiplex PCR; TCRdb keeps in-frame clones, though not all of them. The sample shows 10,000 to 12,000 clones, more than 55% of them seen only once. As to treatment: treatment-naive control, cytoreductive nephrectomy. The sequencing used tumor tissue, collected from a patient whose treatment was nephrectomy without radiotherapy. These receptors came from a man between 40 and 49 years old with renal cell carcinoma.

The rearrangement uses TRBV27 and TRBJ1-3, with D possibly TRBD1 on 5 matching bases. The ends were cut back, 5 bases at V and 0 bases at J, with 14 bases in the middle. CDR1 and CDR2 (germline): MNHEY, SMNVEV (reference sequence). The CDR3 has 16 residues. This CDR3 is CASSPNTGVSGNTIYF. CDR3 coding DNA: TGTGCCAGCAGTCCCAACACAGGAGTCTCTGGAAACACCATATATTTT.

The chain employs TRBV29-1 and TRBJ2-6, with D unclear. Trimming left V 5 bases short and J 4 bases short, with 12 bases between. The CDR3 consists of 14 residues. Per germline, CDR1 SQVTM and CDR2 ANQGSEA. Here the CDR3 reads CSVLEAAGANVLTF. Written as DNA, the CDR3 is TGCAGCGTTCTCGAGGCTGCCGGGGCCAACGTCCTGACTTTC.

This clone was counted between two and nine times. The chain combines TRBV19 with TRBJ2-3; D not certain. Trimming took off 0 bases at V and 2 bases at J, with 0 bases between the two ends. The CDR3 sequence is 12 residues long. Germline CDR1 and CDR2: LNHDA and SQIVND (reference sequence). The CDR3 loop is CASSIDTDTQYF. CDR3 DNA sequence: TGTGCCAGTAGTATAGACACAGATACGCAGTATTTT.

V gene TRBV30 combines with J gene TRBJ1-1; D remains ambiguous. This CDR3 has 13 residues. Deletions cut 0 bases from V and 3 bases from J, with 8 bases between. Looked up from germline, CDR1 is GTSNPN and CDR2 is SVGIG (reference sequence). The CDR3 DNA sequence: TGTGCCTGGAGTGTTTTTGCGGACACTGAAGCTTTCTTT. It specifies CAWSVFADTEAFF.

This clone is medium-sized in the sample. The chain links TRBV5-6 to TRBJ1-1; weak D call: TRBD1 (5 bases). Deletions cut 2 bases from V and 1 base from J, with 18 bases between. Per germline, CDR1 SGHDT and CDR2 YYEEEE. CDR3 size: 17 residues. CDR3 sequence: CASSFRNLRDGNTEAFF. CDR3 DNA sequence: TGTGCCAGCAGCTTCCGGAATTTGAGGGACGGGAACACTGAAGCTTTCTTT. The variable domain in full, completed from reference TRBV5-6 and TRBJ1-1, reads DAGVTQSPTHLIKTRGQQVTLRCSPKSGHDTVSWYQQALGQGPQFIFQYYEEEERQRGNFPDRFSGHQFPNYSSELNVNALLLGDSALYLCASSFRNLRDGNTEAFFGQGTRLTVV.

The V call is TRBV19, the J call TRBJ2-7; 7 bases fit TRBD1. Germline trimming cut 5 bases from V and 2 bases from J; bases unmatched to any gene: 9. The CDR3 spans 15 residues. Germline CDR1 LNHDA, CDR2 SQIVND (reference sequence). The CDR3 sequence: CASSYRDSLPYEQYF. The DNA for the CDR3 is TGTGCCAGTAGTTACCGGGACAGCCTTCCCTACGAGCAGTACTTC.

The chain has TRBV4-1 and TRBJ2-2, with TRBD2 identical over 8 bases. In germline, CDR1 is MGHRA, CDR2 YSYEKL. There are 16 residues in the CDR3. Trimming removed 4 bases from V and 5 bases from J; junction bases left unmatched: 9. This chain's CDR3 is CASSRQAGVETGELFF. CDR3 nucleotides: TGCGCCAGCAGCCGACAAGCGGGAGTAGAAACCGGGGAGCTGTTTTTT.

This clone was observed a handful of times. The rearrangement uses TRBV7-6 and TRBJ2-3; 13 bases align to TRBD2. Trimming at V came to 5 bases and at J to 3 bases, leaving 5 bases not matched to a gene. The V gene's germline CDR1 is SGHVS and CDR2 FNYEAQ. The CDR3 totals 16 residues. DNA for the CDR3: TGTGCCAGCAGCACGCGGACTAGCGGGAGAACAGATACGCAGTATTTT. Translated, it gives CASSTRTSGRTDTQYF.

This clone appeared a few times. This chain joins TRBV7-6 and TRBJ2-1, with TRBD2 matching 13 bases. The length of the CDR3 is 18 residues. The V gene end was trimmed by 2 bases and the J gene end by 7 bases; junction bases not matched to a gene: 11. Germline CDR1 is SGHVS and CDR2 is FNYEAQ. In DNA form, the CDR3 reads TGTGCCAGCAGCTTATTTCAACGACTAGCGGGAGGTGTTAATGAGCAGTTCTTC. It yields the protein CASSLFQRLAGGVNEQFF.

This chain joins TRBV28 and TRBJ1-2, with D unclear. Germline assignment: CDR1 MDHEN and CDR2 SYDVKM. The CDR3 spans 14 residues. The V and J ends lost 6 bases and 8 bases respectively, with 19 bases between them. The CDR3 here is CASSTQTGLEGYTF. CDR3 DNA: TGTGCCAGCAGCACTCAAACGGGCTTAGAGGGCTACACCTTC.

The genes are TRBV6-8 and TRBJ2-7; no clear D gene. V lost 7 bases to trimming and J lost 4 bases, with 8 bases between them. The germline CDR1 and CDR2 sequences are MNHGY and SAAAGT. This CDR3 comprises 11 residues. The CDR3 is CASTRTYEQYV. The CDR3, as DNA: TGTGCCAGCACAAGAACTTACGAGCAGTACGTC.

V is TRBV7-6 and J is TRBJ2-1; D not certain. The CDR3 is made up of 13 amino acids. The V and J ends lost 1 base and 10 bases respectively, with 11 bases between them. Looked up from germline, CDR1 is SGHVS and CDR2 is FNYEAQ. The CDR3: CASSLDRHREQFF. The CDR3, as DNA: TGTGCCAGCAGCTTAGATAGGCATCGGGAGCAGTTCTTC. Drawing the rest from reference TRBV7-6 and TRBJ2-1, the complete variable domain is GAGVSQSPRYKVTKRGQDVALRCDPISGHVSLYWYRQALGQGPEFLTYFNYEAQQDKSGLPNDRFSAERPEGSISTLTIQRTEQRDSAMYRCASSLDRHREQFFGPGTRLTVL.

This clone was seen only a few times. The gene calls are TRBV28 and TRBJ1-3; D unclear. Germline CDR1 reads MDHEN; CDR2 reads SYDVKM. V lost 7 bases and J lost 3, with 10 bases in between. This CDR3 region has 13 residues. The CDR3 region has the DNA TGTGCCAGCACCTTGAGGGTTGGAAACACCATATATTTT. Translation gives CASTLRVGNTIYF.

The CDR3 bases are TGTGCCAGCAGCTTAGCGATAGCGGAGCAGTTCTTC. As protein: CASSLAIAEQFF. V and J are TRBV7-2 and TRBJ2-1; D perhaps matches TRBD2 (5 bases). The CDR3 totals 12 residues. CDR1 is SGHTA, CDR2 FQGNSA, per germline. V dropped 0 bases and J dropped 10 bases, with 7 bases sitting between them. The full variable domain, its missing parts supplied by reference TRBV7-2 and TRBJ2-1, is GAGVSQSPSNKVTEKGKDVELRCDPISGHTALYWYRQSLGQGLEFLIYFQGNSAPDKSGLPSDRFSAERTGGSVSTLTIQRTQQEDSAVYLCASSLAIAEQFFGPGTRLTVL.

This clone was observed a few times. The gene calls are TRBV30 and TRBJ2-3; TRBD2 matches 8 bases. The CDR3 consists of 15 residues. Losses at the gene ends were 2 bases for V and 2 bases for J; bases not matched to a gene: 6. Germline CDR1 is GTSNPN and CDR2 is SVGIG (reference sequence). This chain's CDR3 is CAWSLTGGPTDTQYF. CDR3 DNA sequence: TGTGCCTGGAGTCTTACGGGAGGGCCCACAGATACGCAGTATTTT.

The V and J genes are TRBV5-4 and TRBJ1-2; 7 bases are shared with TRBD1. This CDR3 is 16 amino acids long. Germline CDR1 reads SGHNT; CDR2 reads YYREEE (reference sequence). With V trimmed by 4 bases and J by 0 bases, 9 bases remained unmatched. DNA of the CDR3: TGTGCCAGCAGCGAACCCAGGGGGGGCCCTAACTATGGCTACACCTTC. It codes for CASSEPRGGPNYGYTF.

The chain couples TRBV7-2 to TRBJ2-1; 8 bases align to TRBD1. Germline assignment: CDR1 SGHTA and CDR2 FQGNSA. The length of the CDR3 is 16 residues. Trimming removed 5 bases from V and 4 bases from J; junction bases left unmatched: 10. The CDR3 spells CASSRRGQGGYNEQFF. The CDR3 DNA reads as TGTGCCAGCAGCCGGCGAGGACAGGGAGGATACAATGAGCAGTTCTTC.

The chain combines TRBV19 with TRBJ2-7, with TRBD1 identical over 9 bases. With V trimmed by 4 bases and J by 3 bases, 4 bases remained unmatched. The CDR3 is made up of 14 amino acids. CDR1 and CDR2 from the germline V gene are LNHDA and SQIVND (reference sequence). CDR3 DNA: TGTGCCAGTAGTACCGGGACAGGGTTCTACGAGCAGTACTTC. It encodes CASSTGTGFYEQYF.